This entry lists 8 T cell receptor beta chains sequenced from one sample in a study of breast tumors, draining lymph nodes, adjacent tissues. The lymph nodes were axillary draining lymph nodes from breast cancer patients. TCRdb processed the multiplex PCR reads anew with MiXCR; each CDR3 protein has one entry. The sample has about 130,000 distinct CDR3 sequences; 20% to 25% are singletons. Sequences were obtained from axillary lymph node tissue. The origin of the receptors is a female donor with breast cancer. Some clones in this sample may be carry-over from other donors' samples.

The rearrangement links TRBV28 to TRBJ1-2, with D possibly matching TRBD1 (5 bases). Trimming cost V 3 bases and J 4 bases, with 6 bases left between them. The CDR3 runs 12 residues. Per the germline V gene, CDR1 is MDHEN and CDR2 is SYDVKM. As DNA, the CDR3 is TGTGCCAGCAGTTTGGGGCCCTATGGCTACACCTTC. Its protein is CASSLGPYGYTF.

In this sample, this clonotype turned up many times. The rearrangement joins TRBV19 to TRBJ2-7; D unclear. CDR1 is LNHDA, CDR2 SQIVND, per germline (reference sequence). The CDR3 contains 15 residues. The germline V and J ends were trimmed by 3 bases and 3 bases, with 15 bases remaining between them. The CDR3 spells CASSMPDSGHYEQYF. As DNA, the CDR3 is TGTGCCAGTAGTATGCCGGATTCAGGCCACTACGAGCAGTACTTC.

This clonotype was detected ten times or more. The V and J genes are TRBV6-7 and TRBJ2-7, with 7 bases aligning to TRBD1. TRBV6-7 is an open reading frame, and its role is uncertain. This CDR3 is 14 amino acids long. V lost 7 bases and J lost 0; bases outside the gene matches: 6. CDR3 residues: CASTGQVDSYEQYF. In DNA form, the CDR3 reads TGTGCCAGCACCGGACAGGTTGACTCCTACGAGCAGTACTTC.

The V gene is TRBV5-6, the J gene TRBJ2-4; 9 positions agree with TRBD1. The J segment lost 4 bases and the V segment lost 4 bases, leaving 0 bases of the junction unmatched. Looked up from germline, CDR1 is SGHDT and CDR2 is YYEEEE. CDR3 length: 13 residues. This chain's CDR3 is CASSGQGKNIQYF. Here the CDR3 DNA reads TGTGCCAGCAGCGGACAGGGGAAAAACATTCAGTACTTC.

This clonotype was picked up many times. The chain recombines TRBV5-1 with TRBJ2-7; maybe TRBD2 (6 bases). The germline CDR1 and CDR2 sequences are SGHRS and YFSETQ. The CDR3 contains 13 residues. The V gene lost 5 bases and the J gene lost 2 bases, with 11 bases spanning the gap. DNA of the CDR3: TGCGCCAGCAGGGAGGGGTTTACCTACGAGCAGTACTTC. This codes for CASREGFTYEQYF.

Remarks on this clonotype: The junction differs from germline at one of its ends, possibly a read error. The chain carries TRBV27 and TRBJ2-7; D is uncertain. This CDR3 spans 11 amino acids. Germline CDR1 is MNHEY and CDR2 is SMNVEV (reference sequence). In nucleotides, the CDR3 is TGTGCCAGCAGCGATGGGTACGAGCAGTGCTTC. The encoded protein is CASSDGYEQCF.

As concerns this clonotype: A much larger clone lies one base from this, so it may be a read error. The rearrangement uses TRBV18 and TRBJ2-3, with unresolved D. The CDR3 covers 14 residues. V was cut by 2 bases and J by 4 bases, with 10 bases left in between. CDR1 is KGHSH, CDR2 LQKENI, per germline. This CDR3 is CASSPTPSADTQYF. Here the CDR3 DNA reads TGTGCCAGCTCACCAACACCGTCAGCAGATACGCAGTATTTT.

Comments on this clonotype: Possible read error: a much larger clone is one base away. This rearrangement joins TRBV5-4 to TRBJ1-2; 7 bases line up with TRBD1. The germline gives CDR1 SGHNT, CDR2 YYREEE (reference sequence). The V gene end was trimmed by 4 bases and the J gene end by 7 bases; junction bases not matched to a gene: 4. CDR3 size: 12 residues. The CDR3 here is CASSVDRVGYTF. CDR3 nucleotide sequence: TGTGCCAGCAGCGTTGACAGGGTTGGCTACACCTTC.